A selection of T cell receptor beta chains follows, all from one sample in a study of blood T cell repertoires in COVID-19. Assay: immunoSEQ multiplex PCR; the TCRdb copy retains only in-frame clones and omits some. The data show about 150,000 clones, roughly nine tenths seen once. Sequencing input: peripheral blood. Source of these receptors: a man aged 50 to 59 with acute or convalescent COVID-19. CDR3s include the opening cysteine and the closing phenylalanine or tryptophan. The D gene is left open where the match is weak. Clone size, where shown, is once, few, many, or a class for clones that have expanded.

CDR3 DNA: TGTGCCATCACTCCGGGGACAGGGGACGTAACTAGCACAGATACGCAGTATTTT
CDR3 protein: CAITPGTGDVTSTDTQYF
D gene: TRBD1
clone size: once
J gene: TRBJ2-3
CDR3 length: 18
V gene: TRBV10-3

CDR3 DNA: TGTGCCAGTAGTATCGGACAGGCGAACACCGGGGAGCTGTTTTTT
CDR3 protein: CASSIGQANTGELFF
D gene: TRBD1
clone size: .
J gene: TRBJ2-2
CDR3 length: 15
V gene: TRBV19

CDR3 DNA: TGTGCCAGCAAGAGATCGGGAGGGCATGGCTACACCTTC
CDR3 protein: CASKRSGGHGYTF
D gene: .
clone size: .
J gene: TRBJ1-2
CDR3 length: 13
V gene: TRBV25-1

CDR3 DNA: TGCGCCAGCAGCCAAGTGCCGGGGGCGGGGGCTAATGAAAAACTGTTTTTT
CDR3 protein: CASSQVPGAGANEKLFF
D gene: .
clone size: .
J gene: TRBJ1-4
CDR3 length: 17
V gene: TRBV4-1

CDR3 DNA: TGCGCCAGCAGCCAAGGGACAGCCTCCTTGAGGTCTCTGAATGGGCAGTTCTTC
CDR3 protein: CASSQGTASLRSLNGQFF
D gene: .
clone size: .
J gene: TRBJ2-1
CDR3 length: 18
V gene: TRBV4-3

CDR3 DNA: TGTGCCAGCAGCCCCCTGGTCCTCGGGGGAGCCGGGGAGCTGTTTTTT
CDR3 protein: CASSPLVLGGAGELFF
D gene: .
clone size: .
J gene: TRBJ2-2
CDR3 length: 16
V gene: TRBV3-1/TRBV3-2

CDR3 DNA: TGTGCCAGCAGCTTAATGGGTGGCGGGGGTCATTCCACCGGGGAGCTGTTTTTT
CDR3 protein: CASSLMGGGGHSTGELFF
D gene: TRBD2
clone size: .
J gene: TRBJ2-2
CDR3 length: 18
V gene: TRBV7-3

CDR3 DNA: TGTGCCAGCAGCCTCTTCGACACGGATCAGCCCCAGCATTTT
CDR3 protein: CASSLFDTDQPQHF
D gene: .
clone size: .
J gene: TRBJ1-5
CDR3 length: 14
V gene: TRBV7-2

CDR3 DNA: TGTGCCAGCAGGTACAGGGGTTCCAATCAGCCCCAGCATTTT
CDR3 protein: CASRYRGSNQPQHF
D gene: TRBD1
clone size: .
J gene: TRBJ1-5
CDR3 length: 14
V gene: TRBV6-5

CDR3 DNA: TGTGCCAGCAGCCCCAAGACAGGGAAAAACGAGCAGTACTTC
CDR3 protein: CASSPKTGKNEQYF
D gene: TRBD1
clone size: .
J gene: TRBJ2-7
CDR3 length: 14
V gene: TRBV7-9

CDR3 DNA: TGTGCCAGCAGTTTTAATCGTCAAGAGACCCAGTACTTC
CDR3 protein: CASSFNRQETQYF
D gene: .
clone size: once
J gene: TRBJ2-5
CDR3 length: 13
V gene: TRBV27

CDR3 DNA: TGCGCCAGCAGCCTTGGCCTAGACAATGAGCAGTTCTTC
CDR3 protein: CASSLGLDNEQFF
D gene: .
clone size: once
J gene: TRBJ2-1
CDR3 length: 13
V gene: TRBV5-1

CDR3 DNA: TGTGCCAGCAGCTACAGGGACTATGGCTACACCTTC
CDR3 protein: CASSYRDYGYTF
D gene: .
clone size: once
J gene: TRBJ1-2
CDR3 length: 12
V gene: TRBV12-3/TRBV12-4

CDR3 DNA: TGTGCCAGCAGCCCCGGAGGGGAGACAACGTCTTACCGCACAGATACGCAGTATTTT
CDR3 protein: CASSPGGETTSYRTDTQYF
D gene: .
clone size: .
J gene: TRBJ2-3
CDR3 length: 19
V gene: TRBV27

CDR3 DNA: TGTGCCAGCAGCTTAGCGGTGGGCTACCGCTCTGGAAACACCATATATTTT
CDR3 protein: CASSLAVGYRSGNTIYF
D gene: .
clone size: .
J gene: TRBJ1-3
CDR3 length: 17
V gene: TRBV7-2

CDR3 DNA: TGTGCCAGCAGCCAAGGCCAGGGCAACACTGAAGCTTTCTTT
CDR3 protein: CASSQGQGNTEAFF
D gene: .
clone size: .
J gene: TRBJ1-1
CDR3 length: 14
V gene: TRBV4-2

CDR3 DNA: TGTGCCAGCAGTTTTGGCGGGAGCGTTGAGCAGTTCTTC
CDR3 protein: CASSFGGSVEQFF
D gene: TRBD2
clone size: .
J gene: TRBJ2-1
CDR3 length: 13
V gene: TRBV12-3/TRBV12-4

CDR3 DNA: TGTGCCATCAGTGAGTCGAGAAACATTCAGTACTTC
CDR3 protein: CAISESRNIQYF
D gene: .
clone size: .
J gene: TRBJ2-4
CDR3 length: 12
V gene: TRBV10-3

CDR3 DNA: TGCAGCGTTGAAGATCGATCTTATCGGACAGGAAAAAACACTGAAGCTTTCTTT
CDR3 protein: CSVEDRSYRTGKNTEAFF
D gene: TRBD1
clone size: .
J gene: TRBJ1-1
CDR3 length: 18
V gene: TRBV29-1

CDR3 DNA: TGTGCCAGCAGCCAAGACACATCTGGGGCCAACGTCCTGACTTTC
CDR3 protein: CASSQDTSGANVLTF
D gene: .
clone size: .
J gene: TRBJ2-6
CDR3 length: 15
V gene: TRBV3-1/TRBV3-2

CDR3 DNA: TGTGCCAGCAGCCACCAAGGGAGCACTAGCACAGATACGCAGTATTTT
CDR3 protein: CASSHQGSTSTDTQYF
D gene: .
clone size: .
J gene: TRBJ2-3
CDR3 length: 16
V gene: TRBV4-2

CDR3 DNA: TGCAGCATATCCCAGGGATATGAGCAGTTCTTC
CDR3 protein: CSISQGYEQFF
D gene: .
clone size: .
J gene: TRBJ2-1
CDR3 length: 11
V gene: TRBV29-1

CDR3 DNA: TGCAGCGTTGCAGGGATTTCCGCTGAAGCTTTCTTT
CDR3 protein: CSVAGISAEAFF
D gene: .
clone size: .
J gene: TRBJ1-1
CDR3 length: 12
V gene: TRBV29-1

CDR3 DNA: TGTGCCAGCAGCTTAGCGGCGGGTCCAAGGGGCAATCAGCCCCAGCATTTT
CDR3 protein: CASSLAAGPRGNQPQHF
D gene: .
clone size: .
J gene: TRBJ1-5
CDR3 length: 17
V gene: TRBV7-6

CDR3 DNA: TGTGCCAGTAGAGCGGGGGGGCCAGTAGATACGCAGTATTTT
CDR3 protein: CASRAGGPVDTQYF
D gene: TRBD2
clone size: once
J gene: TRBJ2-3
CDR3 length: 14
V gene: TRBV27

CDR3 DNA: TGTGCCAGCAGCCCTGACATGAATTTGAACACTGAAGCTTTCTTT
CDR3 protein: CASSPDMNLNTEAFF
D gene: .
clone size: .
J gene: TRBJ1-1
CDR3 length: 15
V gene: TRBV7-6

CDR3 DNA: TGTGCCAGCAGCGTGGCTGGTTCTTCTGGAAACACCATATATTTT
CDR3 protein: CASSVAGSSGNTIYF
D gene: .
clone size: .
J gene: TRBJ1-3
CDR3 length: 15
V gene: TRBV9

CDR3 DNA: TGTGCCAGCAGCTTGGGGGCGGGAGCTTTGAATGAGCAGTTCTTC
CDR3 protein: CASSLGAGALNEQFF
D gene: TRBD2
clone size: .
J gene: TRBJ2-1
CDR3 length: 15
V gene: TRBV5-6

CDR3 DNA: TGTGCCAGCAGTCGGACAGGGGGCGGCAATCAGCCCCAGCATTTT
CDR3 protein: CASSRTGGGNQPQHF
D gene: TRBD1
clone size: once
J gene: TRBJ1-5
CDR3 length: 15
V gene: TRBV11-2

CDR3 DNA: TGTGCCAGCAGCCAAGATTGGAGGGGAAACGAGCAGTACTTC
CDR3 protein: CASSQDWRGNEQYF
D gene: .
clone size: .
J gene: TRBJ2-7
CDR3 length: 14
V gene: TRBV4-2